This T cell receptor (beta chain) was observed in a study of monozygotic twins with inflammatory bowel disease. This CDR3 has 13 amino acids. Germline lookup yields CDR1 SGHRS and CDR2 YFSETQ. Each TCR library consumed about 4,000 ng of total RNA. Following a re-call of the 5' RACE reads, TCRdb has one entry per CDR3 protein and lacks DNA. This sample's table reports approximately 400,000 distinct CDR3 sequences. Input material: blood. This TCR was sampled from a human donor with ulcerative colitis or Crohn's disease, or a healthy co-twin of an affected twin (not recorded which). The chain uses TRBV5-1 and TRBJ2-7. The CDR3 here is CASSLSSQYEQYF.